A selection of T cell receptor beta chains follows, all from one sample in a study of identical twins. TCRdb re-called the 5' RACE reads with MiXCR, one entry per CDR3 protein. The repertoire holds approximately 1.8 million distinct CDR3 sequences, with about 30% as singletons. Sequences were obtained from cord blood. These TCRs come from a newborn girl in good health. CDR3s include the opening cysteine and the closing phenylalanine or tryptophan. The D gene is left open where the match is weak. Clone size is given for some rows only: seen once, a few or many times, or a class if the clone is expanded.

clone_size	j_call	cdr3_length	d_call	v_call	cdr3_nt	cdr3_aa
-	TRBJ2-1	17	TRBD2	TRBV6-6	TGTGCCAGCAGTTACCCAATCACTAGCGGGGTCTACAATGAGCAGTTCTTC	CASSYPITSGVYNEQFF
-	TRBJ2-1	15	TRBD2	TRBV6-1	TGTGCCAGCGGACCGGTAGCGGGGGGCTACAATGAGCAGTTCTTC	CASGPVAGGYNEQFF
many	TRBJ2-3	16	-	TRBV4-2	TGTGCCAGCAGCCAAGGGCTAGCGCCCAGCACAGATACGCAGTATTTT	CASSQGLAPSTDTQYF
-	TRBJ2-3	14	-	TRBV4-2	TGTGCCAGCAGCCAAGATTCCCCGACAGATACGCAGTATTTT	CASSQDSPTDTQYF
-	TRBJ1-1	15	-	TRBV27	TGTGCCAGCAGTTTATTAGGGAGAGGGAACACTGAAGCTTTCTTT	CASSLLGRGNTEAFF
many	TRBJ2-7	14	TRBD2	TRBV12-3/TRBV12-4	TGTGCCAGCAGTTTACTAGCGGGTAACTACGAGCAGTACTTC	CASSLLAGNYEQYF
few	TRBJ2-3	16	-	TRBV15	TGTGCCACCAGCCCAGTCCCTGGTCGGCTCACAGATACGCAGTATTTT	CATSPVPGRLTDTQYF
few	TRBJ2-7	15	TRBD2	TRBV18	TGTGCCAGCTCAGCACCCGGGACTAGCGCCTTACGGCAGTACTTC	CASSAPGTSALRQYF
-	TRBJ2-1	16	TRBD2	TRBV12-3/TRBV12-4	TGTGCCAGCAGTCCCCCGGGACTAGGGGGGCCAAATGAGCAGTTCTTC	CASSPPGLGGPNEQFF
few	TRBJ2-5	14	TRBD1	TRBV29-1	TGCAGCGTCCGGACAGGGGGGTACCAAGAGACCCAGTACTTC	CSVRTGGYQETQYF
-	TRBJ2-3	15	TRBD2	TRBV6-1	TGCGCCAGCAGTGAGCGGGGGGGCCCCACAGATACGCAGTATTTT	CASSERGGPTDTQYF
many	TRBJ2-1	13	-	TRBV25-1	TGTGCCATAGAGGGCCGCTCCTACAATGAGCAGTTCTTC	CAIEGRSYNEQFF
few	TRBJ2-3	14	TRBD2	TRBV20-1	TGCAGCCCACGACTAGCGGAGAGCACAGATACGCAGTATTTT	CSPRLAESTDTQYF
few	TRBJ2-7	14	TRBD2	TRBV6-1	TGTGCCAGCAGTAAGACTAGCGGGACCTACGAGCAGTACTTC	CASSKTSGTYEQYF
-	TRBJ2-1	15	TRBD2	TRBV20-1	TGCAGTGCTAGAGACCCTAGCGGGGGTATGGATGAGCAGTTCTTC	CSARDPSGGMDEQFF
-	TRBJ1-4	15	-	TRBV11-2	TGTGCCAGCAGCGCCACAGGGAAGACTAATGAAAAACTGTTTTTT	CASSATGKTNEKLFF
many	TRBJ2-4	13	TRBD1	TRBV29-1	TGCAGCGTCACGGACAGGTCCCAAAACATTCAGTACTTC	CSVTDRSQNIQYF
few	TRBJ2-3	15	TRBD2	TRBV3-1	TGTGCCAGCAGTCTGGGACTAGCCCGGCCAGATACGCAGTATTTT	CASSLGLARPDTQYF
-	TRBJ1-2	12	-	TRBV29-1	TGCAGCGTTTCAGGGGTAGGCTATGGCTACACCTTC	CSVSGVGYGYTF
few	TRBJ1-5	15	-	TRBV7-2	TGTGCCAGCAGCGCAGGACCCTTTGGGAGTCAGCCCCAGCATTTT	CASSAGPFGSQPQHF
few	TRBJ2-5	15	-	TRBV7-8	TGTGCCAGCAGCCCCGGAACTTTACCCCAAGAGACCCAGTACTTC	CASSPGTLPQETQYF
-	TRBJ2-1	18	TRBD1	TRBV12-3/TRBV12-4	TGTGCCAGCAAGGGACAGGGGGCATTGATCGGGGGATACAATGAGCAGTTCTTC	CASKGQGALIGGYNEQFF
-	TRBJ2-7	15	TRBD2	TRBV6-6	TGTGCCAGCAGTTCGTTAGCGGGAGGGCTGAACGAGCAGTACTTC	CASSSLAGGLNEQYF
-	TRBJ1-5	15	-	TRBV6-6	TGTGCCAGCATGAACACCAGATCCTTCAATCAGCCCCAGCATTTT	CASMNTRSFNQPQHF
-	TRBJ1-3	13	-	TRBV25-1	TGTGCCAGCGGAAAGGGGGCTGGAAACACCATATATTTT	CASGKGAGNTIYF
-	TRBJ1-2	12	-	TRBV24-1	TGTGCCACCAGTAATTTCGTGGGTGGCTACACCTTC	CATSNFVGGYTF
few	TRBJ2-3	13	-	TRBV13	TGTGCCAGCAACCTAGCGTTCACAGATACGCAGTATTTT	CASNLAFTDTQYF
-	TRBJ1-4	14	-	TRBV20-1	TGCAGTGCTAGAGATCAAGGGGCATATGAAAAACTGTTTTTT	CSARDQGAYEKLFF
many	TRBJ2-4	11	-	TRBV27	TGTGCCAGCAGTTTAATGGGGACTCAGTACTTC	CASSLMGTQYF
-	TRBJ2-7	13	-	TRBV27	TGTGCCAGCAGTTTCCTTGGGAACTACGAGCAGTACTTC	CASSFLGNYEQYF
-	TRBJ1-6	15	TRBD1	TRBV28	TGTGCCAGCAGTGTCCGGACAGGGGGTAATTCACCCCCCCACTTT	CASSVRTGGNSPPHF
-	TRBJ2-1	16	TRBD2	TRBV9	TGTGCCAGCAGCGCCCACGGGGGGAGCTCCTACAATGAGCAGTTCTTC	CASSAHGGSSYNEQFF
-	TRBJ2-5	16	TRBD2	TRBV4-1	TGCGCCAGCAGCCAAGGAGGGCTAGCGGGAGAAGAGACCCAGTACTTC	CASSQGGLAGEETQYF
few	TRBJ2-7	14	TRBD1	TRBV7-9	TGTGCCAGCAGCTACTACAGGGGGTCCTACGAGCAGTACTTC	CASSYYRGSYEQYF
-	TRBJ1-6	15	TRBD1	TRBV12-3/TRBV12-4	TGTGCCAGCAGCCGGACAGGGTTAAATAATTCACCCCCCCACTTT	CASSRTGLNNSPPHF
few	TRBJ2-7	15	-	TRBV7-2	TGTGCCAGCAGCTTAGCGCTACAGGCCTACAATGAGCAGTACTTC	CASSLALQAYNEQYF